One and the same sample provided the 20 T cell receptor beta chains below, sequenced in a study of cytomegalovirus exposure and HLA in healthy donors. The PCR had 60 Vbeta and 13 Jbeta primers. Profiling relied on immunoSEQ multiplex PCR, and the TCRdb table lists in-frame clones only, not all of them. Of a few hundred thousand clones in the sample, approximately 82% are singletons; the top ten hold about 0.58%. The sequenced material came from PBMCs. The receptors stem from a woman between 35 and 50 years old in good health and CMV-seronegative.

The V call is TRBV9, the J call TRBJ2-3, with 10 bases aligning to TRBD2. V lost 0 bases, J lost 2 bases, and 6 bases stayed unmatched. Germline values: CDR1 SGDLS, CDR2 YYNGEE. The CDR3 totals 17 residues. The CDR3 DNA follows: TGTGCCAGCAGCGTAGACCAGCGGGGGGGATACACAGATACGCAGTATTTT. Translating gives CASSVDQRGGYTDTQYF.

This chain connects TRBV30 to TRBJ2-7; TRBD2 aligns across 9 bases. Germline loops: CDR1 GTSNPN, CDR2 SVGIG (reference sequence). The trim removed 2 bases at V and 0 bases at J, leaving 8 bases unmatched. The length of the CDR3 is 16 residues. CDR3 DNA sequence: TGTGCCTGGAGTAGGATAGCGGGGGCCTTCTCCTACGAGCAGTACTTC. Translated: CAWSRIAGAFSYEQYF. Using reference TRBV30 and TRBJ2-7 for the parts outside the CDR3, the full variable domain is SQTIHQWPATLVQPVGSPLSLECTVEGTSNPNLYWYRQAAGRGLQLLFYSVGIGQISSEVPQNLSASRPQDRQFILSSKKLLLSDSGFYLCAWSRIAGAFSYEQYFGPGTRLTVT.

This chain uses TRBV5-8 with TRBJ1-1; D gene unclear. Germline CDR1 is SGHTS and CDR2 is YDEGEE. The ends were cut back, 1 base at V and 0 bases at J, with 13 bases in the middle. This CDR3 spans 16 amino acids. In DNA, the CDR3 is TGTGCCAGCAGCTTGAGGCGGGCGACGATGAACACTGAAGCTTTCTTT. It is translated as CASSLRRATMNTEAFF.

CDR3 nucleotide sequence: TGCGCCAGCAGCCCCGGGACAGGGGAAACTTATGGGCAGTTCTTC. Protein product: CASSPGTGETYGQFF. V usage is TRBV5-1 and J usage is TRBJ2-1; 10 positions agree with TRBD1. The CDR3 sequence is 15 residues long. The V gene end was trimmed by 4 bases and the J gene end by 12 bases; junction bases not matched to a gene: 13. Germline-derived CDR1 and CDR2 are SGHRS and YFSETQ.

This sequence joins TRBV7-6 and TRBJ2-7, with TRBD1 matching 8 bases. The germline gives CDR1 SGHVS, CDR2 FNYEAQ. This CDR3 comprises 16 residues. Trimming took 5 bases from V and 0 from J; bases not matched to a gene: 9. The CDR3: CASSLGGQGLSYEQYF. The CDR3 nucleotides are TGTGCCAGCAGCCTCGGCGGACAGGGTCTCTCCTACGAGCAGTACTTC. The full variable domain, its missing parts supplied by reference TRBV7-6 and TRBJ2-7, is GAGVSQSPRYKVTKRGQDVALRCDPISGHVSLYWYRQALGQGPEFLTYFNYEAQQDKSGLPNDRFSAERPEGSISTLTIQRTEQRDSAMYRCASSLGGQGLSYEQYFGPGTRLTVT.

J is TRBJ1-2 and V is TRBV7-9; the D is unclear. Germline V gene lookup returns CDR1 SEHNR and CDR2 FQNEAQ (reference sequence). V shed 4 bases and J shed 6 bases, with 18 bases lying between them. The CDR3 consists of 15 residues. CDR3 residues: CASSSIGQVRDGYTF. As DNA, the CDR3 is TGTGCCAGCAGCTCAATAGGCCAGGTTCGAGATGGCTACACCTTC. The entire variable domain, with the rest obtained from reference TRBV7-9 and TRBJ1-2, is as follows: DTGVSQNPRHKITKRGQNVTFRCDPISEHNRLYWYRQTLGQGPEFLTYFQNEAQLEKSRLLSDRFSAERPKGSFSTLEIQRTEQGDSAMYLCASSSIGQVRDGYTFGSGTRLTVV.

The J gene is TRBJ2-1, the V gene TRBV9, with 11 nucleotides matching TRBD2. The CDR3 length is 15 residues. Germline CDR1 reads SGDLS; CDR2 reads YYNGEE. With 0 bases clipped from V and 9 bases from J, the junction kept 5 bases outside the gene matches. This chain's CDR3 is CASSVVASGGSEQFF. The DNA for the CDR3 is TGTGCCAGCAGCGTAGTGGCTAGCGGGGGGAGTGAGCAGTTCTTC.

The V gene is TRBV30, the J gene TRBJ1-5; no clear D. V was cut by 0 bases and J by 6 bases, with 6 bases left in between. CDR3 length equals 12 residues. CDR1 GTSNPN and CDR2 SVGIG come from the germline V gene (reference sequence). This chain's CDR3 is CAWSVMSQPQHF. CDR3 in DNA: TGTGCCTGGAGTGTCATGAGTCAGCCCCAGCATTTT.

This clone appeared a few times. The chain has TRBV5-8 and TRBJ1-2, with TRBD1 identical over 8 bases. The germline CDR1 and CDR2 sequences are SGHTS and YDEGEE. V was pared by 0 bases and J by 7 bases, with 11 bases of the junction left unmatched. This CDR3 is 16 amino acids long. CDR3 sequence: CASSLGTTGGFGGYTF. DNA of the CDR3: TGTGCCAGCAGCTTGGGCACCACAGGGGGTTTTGGTGGCTACACCTTC.

CDR3 nucleotides: TGCGCCAGCAGCCCTAGGTTACAGGGAGTGCGAGAGACCCAGTACTTC. This translates into CASSPRLQGVRETQYF. V and J are TRBV4-1 and TRBJ2-5; D may be TRBD1 (6 bases). Per germline, CDR1 MGHRA and CDR2 YSYEKL. Trimming took off 4 bases at V and 4 bases at J, with 19 bases between the two ends. CDR3 length: 16 residues.

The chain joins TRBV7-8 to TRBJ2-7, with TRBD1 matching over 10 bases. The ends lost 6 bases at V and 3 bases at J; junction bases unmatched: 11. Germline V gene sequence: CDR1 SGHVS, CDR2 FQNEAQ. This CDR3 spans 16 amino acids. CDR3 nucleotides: TGTGCCAGCAGTCAAGGGGGGGGACAGGGGTTCTACGAGCAGTACTTC. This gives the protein CASSQGGGQGFYEQYF.

The CDR3 region is CASSLDRVGETQYF. Here the CDR3 DNA reads TGTGCCAGCAGCTTGGACAGGGTCGGAGAGACCCAGTACTTC. The rearrangement uses TRBV7-9 and TRBJ2-5; 8 positions agree with TRBD1. This CDR3 contains 14 residues. Germline CDR1 is SEHNR and CDR2 is FQNEAQ (reference sequence). Trimming cost V 3 bases and J 4 bases; bases outside gene matches: 4.

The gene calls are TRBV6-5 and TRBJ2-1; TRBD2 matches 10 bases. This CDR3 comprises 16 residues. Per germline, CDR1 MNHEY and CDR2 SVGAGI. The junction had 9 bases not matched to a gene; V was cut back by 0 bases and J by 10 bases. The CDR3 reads CASSYSILAGDSEQFF. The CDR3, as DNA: TGTGCCAGCAGTTACTCGATCCTAGCGGGGGACTCCGAGCAGTTCTTC.

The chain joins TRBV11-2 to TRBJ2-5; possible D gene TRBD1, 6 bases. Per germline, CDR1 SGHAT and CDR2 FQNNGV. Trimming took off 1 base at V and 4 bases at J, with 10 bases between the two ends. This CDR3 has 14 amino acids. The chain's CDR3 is CASSLAGAGETQYF. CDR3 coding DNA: TGTGCCAGCAGCTTAGCAGGGGCAGGAGAGACCCAGTACTTC.

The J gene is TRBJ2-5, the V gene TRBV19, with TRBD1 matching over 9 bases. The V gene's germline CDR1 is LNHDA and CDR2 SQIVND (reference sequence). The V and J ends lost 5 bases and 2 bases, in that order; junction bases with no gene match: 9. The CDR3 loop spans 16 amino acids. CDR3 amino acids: CASSLPGTGFQETQYF. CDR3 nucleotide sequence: TGTGCCAGTAGTCTCCCCGGGACAGGGTTTCAAGAGACCCAGTACTTC. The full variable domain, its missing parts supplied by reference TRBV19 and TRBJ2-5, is DGGITQSPKYLFRKEGQNVTLSCEQNLNHDAMYWYRQDPGQGLRLIYYSQIVNDFQKGDIAEGYSVSREKKESFPLTVTSAQKNPTAFYLCASSLPGTGFQETQYFGPGTRLLVL.

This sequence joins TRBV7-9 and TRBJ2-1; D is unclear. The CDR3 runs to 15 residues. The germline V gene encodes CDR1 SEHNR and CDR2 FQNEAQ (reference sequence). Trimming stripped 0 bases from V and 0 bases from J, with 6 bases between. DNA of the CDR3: TGTGCCAGCAGCTTAGCTGGCCCCTCCTACAATGAGCAGTTCTTC. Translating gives CASSLAGPSYNEQFF.

The CDR3 protein is CASSPVQGYGNTIYF. The DNA of the CDR3 is TGTGCCAGCTCACCCGTACAGGGGTACGGAAACACCATATATTTT. The rearrangement joins TRBV18 to TRBJ1-3; TRBD1 matches at 7 bases. Germline values: CDR1 KGHSH, CDR2 LQKENI. The CDR3 totals 15 residues. The ends lost 3 bases at V and 4 bases at J; junction bases unmatched: 6. Drawing the rest from reference TRBV18 and TRBJ1-3, the complete variable domain is NAGVMQNPRHLVRRRGQEARLRCSPMKGHSHVYWYRQLPEEGLKFMVYLQKENIIDESGMPKERFSAEFPKEGPSILRIQQVVRGDSAAYFCASSPVQGYGNTIYFGEGSWLTVV.

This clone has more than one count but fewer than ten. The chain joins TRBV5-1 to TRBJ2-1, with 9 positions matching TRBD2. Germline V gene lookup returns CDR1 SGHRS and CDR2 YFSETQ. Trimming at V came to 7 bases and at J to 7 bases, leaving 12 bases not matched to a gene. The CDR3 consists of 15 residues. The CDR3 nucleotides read TGCGCCAGCTTCCCTGAGCGGGGGGCCGAGAATGAGCAGTTCTTC. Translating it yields CASFPERGAENEQFF.

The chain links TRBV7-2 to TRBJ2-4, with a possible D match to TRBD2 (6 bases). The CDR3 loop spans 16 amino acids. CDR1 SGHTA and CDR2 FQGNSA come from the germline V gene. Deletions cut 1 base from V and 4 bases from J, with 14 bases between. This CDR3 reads CASSLDGGNVKNIQYF. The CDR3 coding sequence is TGTGCCAGCAGCTTAGATGGGGGGAACGTTAAAAACATTCAGTACTTC. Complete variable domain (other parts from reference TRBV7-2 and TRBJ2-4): GAGVSQSPSNKVTEKGKDVELRCDPISGHTALYWYRQSLGQGLEFLIYFQGNSAPDKSGLPSDRFSAERTGGSVSTLTIQRTQQEDSAVYLCASSLDGGNVKNIQYFGAGTRLSVL.

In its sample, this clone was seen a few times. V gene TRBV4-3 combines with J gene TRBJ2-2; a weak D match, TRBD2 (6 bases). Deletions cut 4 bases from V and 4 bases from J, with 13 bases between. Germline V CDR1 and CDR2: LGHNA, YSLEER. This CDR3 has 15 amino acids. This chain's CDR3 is CASSLTDGGTGELFF. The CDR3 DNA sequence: TGCGCCAGCAGCCTTACCGACGGGGGCACCGGGGAGCTGTTTTTT.